The subject of this entry is one T cell receptor (beta chain). The antigen this receptor binds is unknown. Within one base of it there is no much larger clone, and no base qualities were kept. This sample is part of a study of shared clonotypes between healthy human individuals (dated by TCRdb to about 2020). Regarding the complete study: A few men and a couple of women, aged 18 to 49 years, made up the cohort. For each donor, three plates each were used for CD4 naive and CD4 memory, two plates were used for CD8 naive, and one plate was used for CD8 memory. The study deeply sequenced blood TCR repertoires of about 5 healthy adults to estimate repertoire size and the extent of clonotype sharing between individuals. To increase sequencing depth and limit assay-specific biases, TCR repertoire library preparation and sequencing were carried out by different laboratories using diverse techniques. Leukapheresis yielded between about 0.85 and 10 billion PBMCs per donor.

The donors were healthy, HIV-negative adults who had no recently reported acute infections or vaccinations. Only Caucasian adults living in Nashville, Tennessee, USA were represented among the donors. CD4+ T cells were enriched by magnetic negative selection; naive cells were then positively selected on CD45RA, and the negative fraction formed the memory subset. Blood was collected by leukapheresis, and PBMCs were isolated by Ficoll-Histopaque density gradient centrifugation and then cryopreserved in liquid nitrogen vapor phase. Analytical flow cytometry was used to check the purity and quantity of each magnetically sorted T cell population. Genomic DNA was isolated from each sorted fraction and quantified by UV absorbance on a Nanodrop 2000c. From V the trimming removes 2 bases and from J it removes 5 bases, while the gene matches leave 9 bases of the junction unaccounted for. Its CDR3 holds 17 amino acids, cysteine through phenylalanine. CDR3 DNA is the only sequence kept; it has 51 bases, read in frame from the first base. The germline V gene gives CDR1 as SGHVS and CDR2 as FQNEAQ.

TCR CDR3 regions were amplified from genomic DNA by multiplex PCR using the deep immunoSEQ assay. Extracted genomic DNA from each cell subset was distributed evenly across all wells of several immunoSEQ 96-well plates, and each plate was treated as a replicate. Each replicate PCR for sorted subsets received 150 to 250 ng genomic DNA, equal to roughly 30,000 T cell genomes. The purified libraries were quantified using a Qubit 3.0 fluorometer, sized with a Bioanalyzer 2100, and then quantified again using the KAPA Library Quantification kit. Every immunoSEQ 96-well plate was sequenced on a dedicated single-read 150-cycle Illumina NextSeq 550 flow cell. As for how the authors treated the data: Because only junctional sequences without quality scores were contained in the immunoSEQ output, filtering matching that applied to full-length reads could not be performed. To assign V/J genes and CDR3, sequences were annotated using PyIR, a Python wrapper for IgBLAST v1.9, with IMGT germline references. Reads were filtered out if the reads had weak V/J assignments (E-value above 1e-6), no CDR3, stop codons, out-of-frame junctions, or ambiguous translated residues. V3J clonotypes were defined by identical inferred V gene, J gene, and CDR3 amino acid sequence. The percentage overlap between two repertoires was calculated by dividing the number of shared unique clonotypes by the size of the smaller repertoire. Three approaches were used to assess repertoire richness: RTK rarefaction, the Chao1 estimator, and Recon v2.1 estimates of unobserved clonotypes. Generation probabilities were computed with OLGA for all TCRbeta clonotypes obtained by the gDNA method from four donors. TCRdb provides this immuneACCESS table in a form limited to in-frame rearrangements. Some clones are lacking; in checked studies, under half of them reflect an unresolved V gene, and why the rest are absent is not known. Clone size and V and J calls were adopted from that table, with D and trimming inferred from the DNA. The sample table shows 2,500,000 or so clones, and under 95% are seen once. Jointly, the top ten make up roughly 0.34% of the sample.

The paper as a whole reports these results and caveats: Incomplete sequencing was indicated by rarefaction of sorted-subset datasets, despite the large sequencing depth. Because the study included only a small number of donors, the genetic and exposure-history diversity represented was limited. Sampling was restricted to blood, and TCR repertoires in tissues likely differ from the TCR repertoires found in blood. Compared with non-shared clonotypes, the clonotypes found in all four sorted-subset donors had higher generation probabilities. Sharing across a few donors was observed for around 4.8% of naive CD4, 3% to 3.5% of naive CD8, 2.3% of memory CD4, and about 0.39% of memory CD8 clonotypes. Pairwise subsampling led to the expectation that sequencing depth would affect the degree of clonotype sharing among donors. Estimated clonotype richness was generally larger for naive than for memory subsets.

This TCR was recovered from a man younger than 35 in good health. Some clones in this sample may be carry-over from other donors' samples. The chain joins TRBV7-8 to TRBJ2-2, with TRBD2 identical over 9 junction bases. The sample consisted of naive CD4+ T cells from PBMCs. Taken with the paper, the label for cell subset or site translates to: CD45RA+ positively selected. This receptor has the CDR3 CASSLLRLAVGTGELFF. The DNA sequence is as follows: TGTGCCAGCAGCTTACTCCGACTAGCGGTCGGGACCGGGGAGCTGTTTTTT. Reference TRBV7-8 and TRBJ2-2 genes cover what lies past the CDR3, so the full variable domain is GAGVSQSPRYKVAKRGQDVALRCDPISGHVSLFWYQQALGQGPEFLTYFQNEAQLDKSGLPSDRFFAERPEGSVSTLKIQRTQQEDSAVYLCASSLLRLAVGTGELFFGEGSRLTVL.